The 10 T cell receptor beta chains in this list originate from one sample, sequenced in a study of chemoradiotherapy in HPV16-positive cancers. Method: immunoSEQ multiplex PCR; TCRdb's copy keeps in-frame clones and lacks some. The sample shows 16,000 or so clones, about 74% of them seen only once. This material consisted of tumor tissue, taken from a patient who underwent chemoradiotherapy. The origin of the receptors is a human donor with HPV-associated anogenital cancer.

The genes are TRBV29-1 and TRBJ2-5; tentative D call: TRBD2 (6 bases). Trimming shortened V by 6 bases and J by 2 bases, and 10 bases separated the two germline ends. Per the germline V gene, CDR1 is SQVTM and CDR2 is ANQGSEA. This CDR3 comprises 12 residues. The CDR3 sequence is CSVLSGQETQYF. The CDR3 DNA sequence: TGCAGCGTCTTAAGCGGGCAAGAGACCCAGTACTTC.

V usage is TRBV10-3 and J usage is TRBJ2-3; no reliable D call. In germline, CDR1 is ENHRY, CDR2 SYGVKD. With 3 bases removed from V and 0 bases from J, the gap between germline ends came to 13 bases. This CDR3 comprises 16 residues. This CDR3 reads CAISDGLRPSTDTQYF. CDR3 nucleotides: TGTGCCATCAGTGATGGTTTGCGGCCCAGCACAGATACGCAGTATTTT.

This clone is a singleton in its sample. CDR3 sequence reads: CASSPDSSGNTIYF. CDR3 nucleotides: TGTGCCAGCAGCCCCGACAGCTCTGGAAACACCATATATTTT. The chain joins TRBV7-3 to TRBJ1-3, with D possibly being TRBD1 (5 bases). Trimming left V 5 bases short and J 0 bases short, with 8 bases between. Germline V gene data show CDR1 as SGHTA and CDR2 as FQGTGA. CDR3 size: 14 residues.

The genes are TRBV19 and TRBJ2-1; D is ambiguous. The germline CDR1 and CDR2 sequences are LNHDA and SQIVND (reference sequence). This CDR3 spans 13 amino acids. V dropped 2 bases and J dropped 4 bases, with 6 bases sitting between them. CDR3 bases: TGTGCCAGTAGTATAAGGGCTTACAATGAGCAGTTCTTC. Its protein product is CASSIRAYNEQFF. Looking up the rest from reference TRBV19 and TRBJ2-1 gives the full variable domain: DGGITQSPKYLFRKEGQNVTLSCEQNLNHDAMYWYRQDPGQGLRLIYYSQIVNDFQKGDIAEGYSVSREKKESFPLTVTSAQKNPTAFYLCASSIRAYNEQFFGPGTRLTVL.

The chain combines TRBV2 with TRBJ2-3, with D unresolved. CDR1 and CDR2 (germline): SNHLY, FYNNEI. Trimming left V 4 bases short and J 2 bases short, with 10 bases between. CDR3 size: 14 residues. In DNA form, the CDR3 reads TGTGCCAGCAGTGGCCGGCAGAACACAGATACGCAGTATTTT. As protein: CASSGRQNTDTQYF. The full variable domain, completed using reference TRBV2 and TRBJ2-3, is EPEVTQTPSHQVTQMGQEVILRCVPISNHLYFYWYRQILGQKVEFLVSFYNNEISEKSEIFDDQFSVERPDGSNFTLKIRSTKLEDSAMYFCASSGRQNTDTQYFGPGTRLTVL.

V is TRBV5-1 and J is TRBJ2-6; maybe TRBD1 (5 bases). From germline, CDR1 is SGHRS and CDR2 YFSETQ. V gave up 2 bases and J gave up 4 bases, with 10 bases separating them. The CDR3 totals 15 residues. The CDR3 sequence: CASSFSGSGANVLTF. CDR3 nucleotides: TGCGCCAGCAGCTTTTCAGGGTCCGGGGCCAACGTCCTGACTTTC.

This clone is a singleton in its sample. V and J are TRBV11-1 and TRBJ2-5; 12 bases align to TRBD2. This CDR3 has 15 amino acids. The junction had 2 bases not matched to a gene; V was cut back by 4 bases and J by 2 bases. Germline values: CDR1 SGHAT, CDR2 FQDESV (reference sequence). CDR3 protein: CASSYGLAGQETQYF. The CDR3 region has the DNA TGTGCCAGCAGCTACGGACTAGCGGGGCAAGAGACCCAGTACTTC.

The rearrangement joins TRBV6-4 to TRBJ2-1; 9 bases fit TRBD2. This CDR3 contains 15 residues. CDR1 and CDR2 (germline): MRHNA, SNTAGT. V lost 6 bases, J lost 15 bases, and 18 bases stayed unmatched. This CDR3 is CASSPIAGEINEAFF. The CDR3 DNA is TGTGCCAGCAGCCCAATAGCGGGGGAAATAAACGAAGCGTTCTTC.

This chain joins TRBV7-9 and TRBJ2-1; 8 bases agree with TRBD2. In germline, CDR1 is SEHNR, CDR2 FQNEAQ (reference sequence). The CDR3 has 15 amino acids. The V gene end was trimmed by 4 bases and the J gene end by 6 bases; junction bases not matched to a gene: 8. CDR3 DNA: TGTGCCAGCAGCTCCCGGGGGGGGACTGGCAATGAGCAGTTCTTC. Its translation is CASSSRGGTGNEQFF.

The chain carries TRBV5-5 and TRBJ2-7; 8 bases match TRBD1. The CDR3 is 15 amino acids. Germline CDR1 reads SGHKS; CDR2 reads YYEKEE (reference sequence). Losses at the gene ends were 1 base for V and 5 bases for J; bases not matched to a gene: 8. The CDR3 sequence: CASSLSGQGLHEQYF. The DNA of the CDR3 is TGTGCCAGCAGCTTGTCTGGACAGGGCCTCCACGAGCAGTACTTC. Full variable domain (remainder filled in from reference TRBV5-5 and TRBJ2-7): DAGVTQSPTHLIKTRGQQVTLRCSPISGHKSVSWYQQVLGQGPQFIFQYYEKEERGRGNFPDRFSARQFPNYSSELNVNALLLGDSALYLCASSLSGQGLHEQYFGPGTRLTVT.